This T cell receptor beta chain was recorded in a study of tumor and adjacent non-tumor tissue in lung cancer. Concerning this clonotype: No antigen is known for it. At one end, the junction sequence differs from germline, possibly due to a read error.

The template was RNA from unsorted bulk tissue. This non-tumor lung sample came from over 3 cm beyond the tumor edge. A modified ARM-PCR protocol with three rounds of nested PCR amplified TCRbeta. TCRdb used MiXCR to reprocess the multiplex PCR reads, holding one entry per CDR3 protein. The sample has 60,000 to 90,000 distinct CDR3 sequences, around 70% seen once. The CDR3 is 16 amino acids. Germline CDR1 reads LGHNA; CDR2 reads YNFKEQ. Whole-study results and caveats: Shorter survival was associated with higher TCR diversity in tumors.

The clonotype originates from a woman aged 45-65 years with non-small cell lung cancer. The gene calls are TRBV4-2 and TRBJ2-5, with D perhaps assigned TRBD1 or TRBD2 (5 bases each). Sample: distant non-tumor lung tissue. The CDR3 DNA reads TGTGCCAGGAGCCAGGCCCACGGGGACCACCAAGAGACCCAGTACTTC. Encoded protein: CARSQAHGDHQETQYF.